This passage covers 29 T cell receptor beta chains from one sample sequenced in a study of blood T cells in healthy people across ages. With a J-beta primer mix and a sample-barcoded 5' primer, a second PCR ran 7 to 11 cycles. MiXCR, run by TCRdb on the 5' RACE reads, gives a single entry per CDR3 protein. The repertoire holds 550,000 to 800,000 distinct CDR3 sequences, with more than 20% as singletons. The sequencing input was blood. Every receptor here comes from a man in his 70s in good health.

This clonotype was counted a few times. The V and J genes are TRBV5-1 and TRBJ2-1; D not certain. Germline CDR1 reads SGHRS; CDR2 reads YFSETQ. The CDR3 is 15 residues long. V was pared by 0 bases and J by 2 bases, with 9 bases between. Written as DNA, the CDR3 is TGCGCCAGCAGCTTGGCTCTAGATCCCTACAATGAGCAGTTCTTC. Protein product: CASSLALDPYNEQFF.

In DNA form, the CDR3 reads TGTGCCAGCAGCTTAGGGGACTTTTATGGGCCAGATACGCAGTATTTT. This gives the protein CASSLGDFYGPDTQYF. The chain couples TRBV7-2 to TRBJ2-3, with D possibly being TRBD2 (6 bases). Per germline, CDR1 SGHTA and CDR2 FQGNSA. Trimming cost V 1 base and J 4 bases, with 15 bases left between them. The CDR3 covers 16 residues.

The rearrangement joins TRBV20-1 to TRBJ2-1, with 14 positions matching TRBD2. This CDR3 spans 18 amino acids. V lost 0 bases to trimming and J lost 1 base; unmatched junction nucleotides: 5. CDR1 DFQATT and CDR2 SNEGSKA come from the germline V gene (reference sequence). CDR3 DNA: TGCAGTGCTAGAGAAGGGACTAGCGGGAGAGGGTCCTACAATGAGCAGTTCTTC. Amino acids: CSAREGTSGRGSYNEQFF.

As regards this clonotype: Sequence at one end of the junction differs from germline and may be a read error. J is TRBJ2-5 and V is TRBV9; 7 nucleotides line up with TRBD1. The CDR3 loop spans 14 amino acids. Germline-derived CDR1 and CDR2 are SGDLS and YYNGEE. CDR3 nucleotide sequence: TGTGCCAGCAGCGCGGACAGGTGGCCCTACGAGCAGTGCTTC. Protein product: CASSADRWPYEQCF.

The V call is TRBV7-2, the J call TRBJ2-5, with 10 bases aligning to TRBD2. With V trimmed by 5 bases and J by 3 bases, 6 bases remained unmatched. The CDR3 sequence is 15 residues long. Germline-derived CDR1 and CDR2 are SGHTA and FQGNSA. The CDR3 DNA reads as TGTGCCAGCAGCCCCGGGACTAGCGTTGAAGAGACCCAGTACTTC. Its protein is CASSPGTSVEETQYF.

CDR3 loop: CASRLTANSYNEQFF. The DNA for the CDR3 is TGTGCCAGCAGACTGACGGCTAACTCCTACAATGAGCAGTTCTTC. The rearrangement joins TRBV6-1 to TRBJ2-1, with no clear D. V was cut by 6 bases and J by 0 bases, with 12 bases left in between. This CDR3 region has 15 residues. Germline V gene sequence: CDR1 MNHNS, CDR2 SASEGT.

CDR3 DNA: TGTGCCAGCAGCTTATTCCAACCCAATGAGCAGTTCTTC. Translating gives CASSLFQPNEQFF. V gene TRBV7-9 combines with J gene TRBJ2-5, with D uncertain. The J call may be in error: the DNA end matches TRBJ2-1 better. The CDR3 consists of 13 residues. Germline V gives CDR1 SEHNR, CDR2 FQNEAQ (reference sequence).

CDR3 bases: TGCAGTGCCAGACCCCCTTCGGCGTACAATGAGCAGTTCTTC. It codes for CSARPPSAYNEQFF. This chain joins TRBV20-1 and TRBJ2-1; D unclear. The germline gives CDR1 DFQATT, CDR2 SNEGSKA (reference sequence). V lost 6 bases, J lost 4 bases, and 16 bases lay in between. The CDR3 is 14 residues long.

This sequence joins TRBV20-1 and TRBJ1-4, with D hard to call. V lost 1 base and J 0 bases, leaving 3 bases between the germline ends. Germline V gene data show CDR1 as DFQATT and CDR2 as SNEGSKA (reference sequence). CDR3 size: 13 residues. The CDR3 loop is CSARVTTNEKLFF. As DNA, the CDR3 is TGCAGTGCTAGAGTGACAACTAATGAAAAACTGTTTTTT.

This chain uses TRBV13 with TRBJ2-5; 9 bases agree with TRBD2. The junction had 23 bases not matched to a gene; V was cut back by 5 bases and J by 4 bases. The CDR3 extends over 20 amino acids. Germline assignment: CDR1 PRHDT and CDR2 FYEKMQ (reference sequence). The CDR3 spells CASSLRPKTPAGGGIETQYF. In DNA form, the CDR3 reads TGTGCCAGCAGCCTTCGCCCAAAAACCCCAGCGGGAGGAGGGATAGAGACCCAGTACTTC.

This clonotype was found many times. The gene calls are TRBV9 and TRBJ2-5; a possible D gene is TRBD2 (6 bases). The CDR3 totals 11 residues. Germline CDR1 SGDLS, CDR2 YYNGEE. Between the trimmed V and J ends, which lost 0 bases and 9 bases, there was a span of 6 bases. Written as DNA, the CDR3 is TGTGCCAGCAGCGTAGGCGGGGCCCAGTACTTC. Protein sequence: CASSVGGAQYF.

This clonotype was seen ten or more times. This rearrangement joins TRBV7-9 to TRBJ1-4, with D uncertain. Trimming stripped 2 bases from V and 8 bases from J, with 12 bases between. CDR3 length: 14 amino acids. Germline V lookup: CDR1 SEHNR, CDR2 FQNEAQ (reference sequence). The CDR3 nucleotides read TGTGCCAGCAGCTTACGAACGGCCGCGGAAAAACTGTTTTTT. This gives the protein CASSLRTAAEKLFF.

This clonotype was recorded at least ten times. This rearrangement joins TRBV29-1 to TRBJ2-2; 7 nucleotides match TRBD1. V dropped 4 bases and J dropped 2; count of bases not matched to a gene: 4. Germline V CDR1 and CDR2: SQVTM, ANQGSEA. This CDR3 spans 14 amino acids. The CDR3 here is CSVVRDRNTGELFF. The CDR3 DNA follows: TGCAGCGTTGTCCGGGACAGAAACACCGGGGAGCTGTTTTTT.

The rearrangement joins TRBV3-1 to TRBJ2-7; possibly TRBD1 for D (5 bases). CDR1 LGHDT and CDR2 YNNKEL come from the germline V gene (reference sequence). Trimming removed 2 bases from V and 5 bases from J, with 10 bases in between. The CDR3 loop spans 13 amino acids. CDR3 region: CASSQQGGHEQYF. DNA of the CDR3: TGTGCCAGCAGCCAACAGGGTGGGCACGAGCAGTACTTC.

The CDR3: CASSAPTSGSEETQYF. The CDR3 DNA reads as TGTGCCAGCAGTGCGCCGACTAGCGGGAGTGAAGAGACCCAGTACTTC. This chain uses TRBV6-1 with TRBJ2-5; 12 bases fit TRBD2. V gave up 4 bases and J gave up 3 bases; unmatched junction bases: 6. This CDR3 is 16 amino acids long. CDR1 MNHNS and CDR2 SASEGT come from the germline V gene.

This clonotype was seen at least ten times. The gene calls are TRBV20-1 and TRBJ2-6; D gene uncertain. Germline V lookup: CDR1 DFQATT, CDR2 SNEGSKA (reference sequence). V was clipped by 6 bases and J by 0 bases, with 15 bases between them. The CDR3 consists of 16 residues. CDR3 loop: CSARRSHRSGANVLTF. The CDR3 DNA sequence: TGCAGTGCCAGACGTTCACATCGCTCTGGGGCCAACGTCCTGACTTTC.

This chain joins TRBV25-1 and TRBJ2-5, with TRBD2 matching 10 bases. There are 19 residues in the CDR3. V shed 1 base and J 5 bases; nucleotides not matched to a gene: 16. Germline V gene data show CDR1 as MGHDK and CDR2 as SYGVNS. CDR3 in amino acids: CASSEFSSGSRFGRETQYF. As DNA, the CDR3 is TGTGCCAGCAGTGAATTCTCTAGCGGGAGTAGATTTGGTCGGGAGACCCAGTACTTC.

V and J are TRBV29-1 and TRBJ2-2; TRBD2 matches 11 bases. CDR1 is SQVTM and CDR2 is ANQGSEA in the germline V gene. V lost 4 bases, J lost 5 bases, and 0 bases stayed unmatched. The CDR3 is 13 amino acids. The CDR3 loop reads CSVGLAGTGELFF. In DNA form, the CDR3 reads TGCAGCGTTGGACTAGCGGGGACCGGGGAGCTGTTTTTT.

CDR3 nucleotides: TGTGCCAGCAGAGCTGGCGCCGATGAAAAACTGTTTTTT. It yields the protein CASRAGADEKLFF. V gene TRBV7-2 combines with J gene TRBJ1-4; D gene unclear. Germline values: CDR1 SGHTA, CDR2 FQGNSA. This CDR3 region has 13 residues. V was pared by 6 bases and J by 6 bases, with 11 bases between.

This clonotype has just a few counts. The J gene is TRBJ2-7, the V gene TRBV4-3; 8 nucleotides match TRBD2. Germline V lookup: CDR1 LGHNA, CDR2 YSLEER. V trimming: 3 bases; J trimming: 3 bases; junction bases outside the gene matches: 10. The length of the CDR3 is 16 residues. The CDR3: CASSQGTSGFLYEQYF. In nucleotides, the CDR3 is TGCGCCAGCAGCCAGGGAACTAGCGGATTTCTCTACGAGCAGTACTTC.

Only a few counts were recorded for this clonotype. The CDR3 bases are TGTGCCAGCAGTCAAAACAGGGCGGACACTGAAGCTTTCTTT. Its translation is CASSQNRADTEAFF. The rearrangement links TRBV3-1 to TRBJ1-1; a possible D gene is TRBD1 (6 bases). Germline lookup yields CDR1 LGHDT and CDR2 YNNKEL (reference sequence). V lost 6 bases to trimming and J lost 3 bases, with 14 bases between them. The CDR3 runs 14 residues.

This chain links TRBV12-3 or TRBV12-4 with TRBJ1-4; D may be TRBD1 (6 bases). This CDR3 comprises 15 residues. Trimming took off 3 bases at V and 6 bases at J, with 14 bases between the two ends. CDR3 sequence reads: CASSLGHGDYEKLFF. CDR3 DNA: TGTGCCAGCAGTTTGGGACATGGAGACTATGAAAAACTGTTTTTT.

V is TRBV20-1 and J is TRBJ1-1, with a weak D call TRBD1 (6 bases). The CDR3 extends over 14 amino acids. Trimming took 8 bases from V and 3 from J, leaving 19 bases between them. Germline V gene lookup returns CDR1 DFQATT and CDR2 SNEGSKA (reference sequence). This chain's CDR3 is CSPRKGGDDTEAFF. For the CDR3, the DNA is TGCAGTCCCAGGAAAGGGGGGGATGACACTGAAGCTTTCTTT.

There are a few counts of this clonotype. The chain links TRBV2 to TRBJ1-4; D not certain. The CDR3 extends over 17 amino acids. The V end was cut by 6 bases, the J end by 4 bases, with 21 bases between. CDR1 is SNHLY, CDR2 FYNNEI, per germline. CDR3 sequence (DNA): TGTGCCAGCAGCCTCACACTTCCGGAGGTATATAATGAAAAACTGTTTTTT. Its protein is CASSLTLPEVYNEKLFF.

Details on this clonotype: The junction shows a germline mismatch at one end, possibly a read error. The CDR3 loop reads CASSPRVANTEELFF. CDR3 sequence (DNA): TGTGCCAGCAGTCCCAGAGTCGCGAACACCGAGGAGCTGTTTTTT. The rearrangement links TRBV2 to TRBJ2-2; D is undetermined. The germline CDR1 and CDR2 sequences are SNHLY and FYNNEI. The CDR3 length is 15 residues.

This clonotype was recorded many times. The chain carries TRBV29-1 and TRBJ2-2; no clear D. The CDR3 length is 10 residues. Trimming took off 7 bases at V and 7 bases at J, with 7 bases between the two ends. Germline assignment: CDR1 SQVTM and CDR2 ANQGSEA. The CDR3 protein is CSAYNGELFF. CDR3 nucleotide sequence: TGCAGCGCCTACAACGGGGAGCTGTTTTTT.

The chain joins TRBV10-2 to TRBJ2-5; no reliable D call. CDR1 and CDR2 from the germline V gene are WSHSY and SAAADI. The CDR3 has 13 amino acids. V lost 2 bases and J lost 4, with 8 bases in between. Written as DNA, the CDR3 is TGCGCCAGCAGTGAGGCCCTGGGAGAGACCCAGTACTTC. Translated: CASSEALGETQYF.

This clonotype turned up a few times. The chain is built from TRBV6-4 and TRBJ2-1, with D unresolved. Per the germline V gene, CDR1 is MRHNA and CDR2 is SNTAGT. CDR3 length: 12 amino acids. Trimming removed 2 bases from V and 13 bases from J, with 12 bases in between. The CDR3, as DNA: TGTGCCAGCAGTGACCCACCCGGGCCCCAGTTCTTC. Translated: CASSDPPGPQFF.

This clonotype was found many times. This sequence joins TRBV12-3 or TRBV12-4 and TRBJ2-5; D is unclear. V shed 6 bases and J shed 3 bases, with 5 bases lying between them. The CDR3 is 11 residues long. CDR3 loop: CASSIEETQYF. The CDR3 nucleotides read TGTGCCAGCAGCATCGAAGAGACCCAGTACTTC.